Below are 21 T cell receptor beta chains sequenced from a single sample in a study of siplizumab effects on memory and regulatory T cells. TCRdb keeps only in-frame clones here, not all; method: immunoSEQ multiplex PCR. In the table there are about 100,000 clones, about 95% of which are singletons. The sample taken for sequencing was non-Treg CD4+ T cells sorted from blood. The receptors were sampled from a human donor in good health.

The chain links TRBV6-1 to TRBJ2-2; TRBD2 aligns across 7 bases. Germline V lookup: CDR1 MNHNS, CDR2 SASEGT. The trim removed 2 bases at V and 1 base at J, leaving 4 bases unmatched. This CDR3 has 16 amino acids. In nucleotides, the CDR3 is TGTGCCAGCAGTGAACAGTCGGGAGGGAACACCGGGGAGCTGTTTTTT. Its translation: CASSEQSGGNTGELFF.

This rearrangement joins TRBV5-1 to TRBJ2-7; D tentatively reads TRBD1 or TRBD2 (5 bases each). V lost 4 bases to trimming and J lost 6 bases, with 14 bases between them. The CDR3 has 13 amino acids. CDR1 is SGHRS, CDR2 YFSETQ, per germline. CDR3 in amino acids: CASSEGTVSEQYF. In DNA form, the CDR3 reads TGCGCCAGCAGCGAGGGGACGGTTTCCGAGCAGTACTTC.

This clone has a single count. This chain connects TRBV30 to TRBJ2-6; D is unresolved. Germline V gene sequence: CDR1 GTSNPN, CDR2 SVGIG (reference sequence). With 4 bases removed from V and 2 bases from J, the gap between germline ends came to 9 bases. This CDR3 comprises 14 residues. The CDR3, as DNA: TGTGCCTGGAACAGTGGGGCTGGGGCCAACGTCCTGACTTTC. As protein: CAWNSGAGANVLTF.

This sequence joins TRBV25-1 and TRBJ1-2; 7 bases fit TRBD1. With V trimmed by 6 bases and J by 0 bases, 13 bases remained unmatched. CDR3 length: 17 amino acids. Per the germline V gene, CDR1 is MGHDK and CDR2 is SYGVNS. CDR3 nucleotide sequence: TGTGCCAGCAGCGAGACAGGGCCGCTTCGCTCTAACTATGGCTACACCTTC. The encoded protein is CASSETGPLRSNYGYTF.

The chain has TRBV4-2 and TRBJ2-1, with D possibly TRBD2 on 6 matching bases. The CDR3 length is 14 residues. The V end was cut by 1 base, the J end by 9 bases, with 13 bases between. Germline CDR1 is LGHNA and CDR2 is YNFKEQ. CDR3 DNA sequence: TGTGCCAGCAGCCAAGCCCCTCCGGGAGTTGAGCAGTTCTTC. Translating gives CASSQAPPGVEQFF.

The CDR3 protein is CASSLGQGTDTEAFF. The DNA for the CDR3 is TGTGCCAGCAGCTTAGGCCAGGGGACGGACACTGAAGCTTTCTTT. The chain uses TRBV7-9 and TRBJ1-1; a weak D match, TRBD1 (6 bases). Per the germline V gene, CDR1 is SEHNR and CDR2 is FQNEAQ (reference sequence). The CDR3 totals 15 residues. V dropped 1 base and J dropped 3 bases, with 12 bases sitting between them.

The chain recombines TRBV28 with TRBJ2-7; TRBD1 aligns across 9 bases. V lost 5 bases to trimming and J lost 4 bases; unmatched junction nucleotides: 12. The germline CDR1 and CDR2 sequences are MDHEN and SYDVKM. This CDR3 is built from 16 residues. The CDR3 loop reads CASSLPRQGDYYEQYF. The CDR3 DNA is TGTGCCAGCAGTCTCCCCCGACAGGGGGATTATTACGAGCAGTACTTC.

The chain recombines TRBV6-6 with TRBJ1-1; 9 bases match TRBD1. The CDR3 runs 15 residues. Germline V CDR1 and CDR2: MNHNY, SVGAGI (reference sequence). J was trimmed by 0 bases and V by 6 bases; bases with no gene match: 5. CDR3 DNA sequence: TGTGCCAGCAGACCGGGACAGGGCATGAACACTGAAGCTTTCTTT. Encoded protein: CASRPGQGMNTEAFF.

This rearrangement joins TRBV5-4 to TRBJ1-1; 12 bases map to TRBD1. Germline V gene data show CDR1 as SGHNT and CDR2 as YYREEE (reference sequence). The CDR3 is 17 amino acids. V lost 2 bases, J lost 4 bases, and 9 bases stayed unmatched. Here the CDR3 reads CASSFFPGQGAGTEAFF. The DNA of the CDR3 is TGTGCCAGCAGCTTCTTCCCGGGACAGGGGGCGGGCACTGAAGCTTTCTTT.

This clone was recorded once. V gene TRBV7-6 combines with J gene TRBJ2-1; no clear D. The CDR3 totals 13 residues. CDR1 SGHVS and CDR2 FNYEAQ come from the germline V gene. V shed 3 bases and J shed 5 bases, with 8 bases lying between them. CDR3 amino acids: CASSLRGNNEQFF. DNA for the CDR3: TGTGCCAGCAGCTTGCGTGGAAACAATGAGCAGTTCTTC.

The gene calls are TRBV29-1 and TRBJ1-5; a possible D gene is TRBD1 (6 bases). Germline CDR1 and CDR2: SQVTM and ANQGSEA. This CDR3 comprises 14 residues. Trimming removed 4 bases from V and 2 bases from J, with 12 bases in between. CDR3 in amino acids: CSVVVAGGNQPQHF. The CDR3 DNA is TGCAGCGTTGTAGTTGCAGGGGGCAATCAGCCCCAGCATTTT.

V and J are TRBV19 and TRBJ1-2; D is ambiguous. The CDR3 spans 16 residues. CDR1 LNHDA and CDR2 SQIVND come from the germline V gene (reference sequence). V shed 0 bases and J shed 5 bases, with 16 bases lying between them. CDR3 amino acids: CASSIDLFRGEYGYTF. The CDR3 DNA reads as TGTGCCAGTAGTATAGATCTCTTCCGGGGAGAATATGGCTACACCTTC.

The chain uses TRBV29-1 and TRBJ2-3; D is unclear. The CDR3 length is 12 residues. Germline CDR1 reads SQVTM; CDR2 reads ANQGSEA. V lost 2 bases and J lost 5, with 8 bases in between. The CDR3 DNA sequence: TGCAGCGTTGAAACTAACCTAGATACGCAGTATTTT. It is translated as CSVETNLDTQYF.

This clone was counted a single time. The CDR3: CASSLLRDRGPDTQYF. Written as DNA, the CDR3 is TGTGCCAGCAGTTTACTCAGGGACAGGGGGCCTGATACGCAGTATTTT. The V and J genes are TRBV27 and TRBJ2-3; 12 positions match TRBD1. CDR3 length: 16 amino acids. J lost 6 bases, V lost 2 bases, and 6 bases had no gene match. Germline V gene sequence: CDR1 MNHEY, CDR2 SMNVEV (reference sequence).

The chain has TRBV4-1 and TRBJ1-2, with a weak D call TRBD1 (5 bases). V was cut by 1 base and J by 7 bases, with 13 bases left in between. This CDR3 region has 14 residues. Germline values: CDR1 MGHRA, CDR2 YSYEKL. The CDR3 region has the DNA TGCGCCAGCAGCCAAGGAGGGGCGGGGAGTGGCTACACCTTC. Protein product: CASSQGGAGSGYTF.

The CDR3: CASSDSGSSYNEQFF. The CDR3 DNA follows: TGTGCCAGCAGTGACAGCGGGAGCTCCTACAATGAGCAGTTCTTC. J is TRBJ2-1 and V is TRBV2, with 8 bases fitting TRBD2. CDR1 SNHLY and CDR2 FYNNEI come from the germline V gene. V lost 3 bases to trimming and J lost 0 bases; unmatched junction nucleotides: 1. CDR3 length: 15 amino acids.

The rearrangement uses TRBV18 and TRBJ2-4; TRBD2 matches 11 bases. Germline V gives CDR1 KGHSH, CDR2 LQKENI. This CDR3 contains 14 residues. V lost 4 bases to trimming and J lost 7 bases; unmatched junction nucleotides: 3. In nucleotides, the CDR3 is TGTGCCAGCTCACTTAGCGGGAGGGTTAACATTCAGTACTTC. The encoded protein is CASSLSGRVNIQYF.

The CDR3 nucleotides read TGTGCCAGCAGCTTAGACCGAAACTATGGCTACACCTTC. Residues: CASSLDRNYGYTF. The chain recombines TRBV11-1 with TRBJ1-2, with D unresolved. CDR3 length: 13 amino acids. Germline values: CDR1 SGHAT, CDR2 FQDESV (reference sequence). V was trimmed by 1 base and J by 2 bases, leaving 5 bases between them.

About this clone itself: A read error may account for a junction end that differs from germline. The CDR3 nucleotides read TGTGCCAGCAGTGAAGAATGGGCTGGGAGCTTC. The encoded protein is CASSEEWAGSF. V gene TRBV6-1 combines with J gene TRBJ1-2; D not resolved. This CDR3 has 11 amino acids. Germline assignment: CDR1 MNHNS and CDR2 SASEGT.

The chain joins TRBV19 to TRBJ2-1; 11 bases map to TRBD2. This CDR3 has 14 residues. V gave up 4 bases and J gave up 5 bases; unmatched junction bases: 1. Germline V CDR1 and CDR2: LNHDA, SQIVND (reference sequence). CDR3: CASSRLAGNNEQFF. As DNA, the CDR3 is TGTGCCAGTAGTAGACTAGCGGGGAACAATGAGCAGTTCTTC.

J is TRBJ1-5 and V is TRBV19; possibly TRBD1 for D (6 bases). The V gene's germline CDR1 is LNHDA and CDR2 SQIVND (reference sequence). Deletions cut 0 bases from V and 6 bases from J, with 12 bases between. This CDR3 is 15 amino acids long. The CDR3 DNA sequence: TGTGCCAGTAGTATAGATGCAGGGGACGGTCAGCCCCAGCATTTT. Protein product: CASSIDAGDGQPQHF. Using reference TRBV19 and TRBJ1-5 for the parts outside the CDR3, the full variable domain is DGGITQSPKYLFRKEGQNVTLSCEQNLNHDAMYWYRQDPGQGLRLIYYSQIVNDFQKGDIAEGYSVSREKKESFPLTVTSAQKNPTAFYLCASSIDAGDGQPQHFGDGTRLSIL.